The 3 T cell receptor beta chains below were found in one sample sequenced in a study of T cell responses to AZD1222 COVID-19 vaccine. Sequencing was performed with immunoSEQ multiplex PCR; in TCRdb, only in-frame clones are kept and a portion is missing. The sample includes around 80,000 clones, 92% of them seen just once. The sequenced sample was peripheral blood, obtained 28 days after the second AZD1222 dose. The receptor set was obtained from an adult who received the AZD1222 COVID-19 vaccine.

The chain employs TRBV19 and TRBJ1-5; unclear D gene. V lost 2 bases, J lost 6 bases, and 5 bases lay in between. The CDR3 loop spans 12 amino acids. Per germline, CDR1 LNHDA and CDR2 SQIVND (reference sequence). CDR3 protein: CASSILGQPQHF. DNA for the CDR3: TGTGCCAGTAGTATATTGGGTCAGCCCCAGCATTTT. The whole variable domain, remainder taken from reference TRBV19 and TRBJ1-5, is DGGITQSPKYLFRKEGQNVTLSCEQNLNHDAMYWYRQDPGQGLRLIYYSQIVNDFQKGDIAEGYSVSREKKESFPLTVTSAQKNPTAFYLCASSILGQPQHFGDGTRLSIL.

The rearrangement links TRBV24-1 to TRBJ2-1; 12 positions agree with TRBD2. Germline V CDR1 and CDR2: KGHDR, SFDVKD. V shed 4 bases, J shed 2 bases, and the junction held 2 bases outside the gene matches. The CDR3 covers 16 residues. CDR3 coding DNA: TGTGCCACCAGTGAACCTAGCGGGAGGGCCTACAATGAGCAGTTCTTC. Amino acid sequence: CATSEPSGRAYNEQFF.

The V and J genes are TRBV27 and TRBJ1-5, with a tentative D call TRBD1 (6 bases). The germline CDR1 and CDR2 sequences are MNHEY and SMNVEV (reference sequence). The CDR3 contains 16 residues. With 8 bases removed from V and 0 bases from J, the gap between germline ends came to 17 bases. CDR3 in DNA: TGTGCCAGCTCCCTCCTGGGGGCTTATAGCAATCAGCCCCAGCATTTT. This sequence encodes CASSLLGAYSNQPQHF.